Included here is one T cell receptor (beta chain) sequence, with context. The sample comes from a study of blood T cell repertoires in COVID-19. Study summary: COVID-19 samples from acute and convalescent phases originated in the United States, Italy and Spain. PBMCs, B-cell-depleted T cells, or T cells provided the cDNA or gDNA that made up the material.

Per the original data handling: Estimation of nucleated cell counts relied on the amplification of reference gene primers. Using immunoSEQ multiplex PCR, the repertoire was profiled, and TCRdb retains in-frame clones only, with some absent. V and J calls and clone size follow that table, whereas D and trimming were derived from the DNA. The profile shows about 58,000 clones, 90% of them singletons. The CDR3 is made up of 17 amino acids. Per germline, CDR1 MNHNS and CDR2 SASEGT. V gave up 4 bases and J gave up 4 bases; unmatched junction bases: 11. The receptor comes from a man aged 55 to 70 with active COVID-19. Input material: peripheral blood. V gene TRBV6-1 combines with J gene TRBJ2-1; 9 bases line up with TRBD2. CDR3 nucleotide sequence: TGTGCCAGCAGTGCTCTCGCGGGGGGGACGCCTTACAATGAGCAGTTCTTC. It is translated as CASSALAGGTPYNEQFF.